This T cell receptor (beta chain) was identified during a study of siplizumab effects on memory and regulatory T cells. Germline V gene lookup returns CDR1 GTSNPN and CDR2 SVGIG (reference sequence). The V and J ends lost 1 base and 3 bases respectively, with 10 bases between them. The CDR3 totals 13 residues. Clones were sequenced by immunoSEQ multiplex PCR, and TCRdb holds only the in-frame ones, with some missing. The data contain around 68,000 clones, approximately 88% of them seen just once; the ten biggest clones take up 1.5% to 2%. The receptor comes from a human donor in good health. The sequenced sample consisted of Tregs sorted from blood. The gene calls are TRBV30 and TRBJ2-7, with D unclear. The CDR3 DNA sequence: TGTGCCTGGAGTGGAGTGGAACACTACGAGCAGTACTTC. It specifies CAWSGVEHYEQYF.